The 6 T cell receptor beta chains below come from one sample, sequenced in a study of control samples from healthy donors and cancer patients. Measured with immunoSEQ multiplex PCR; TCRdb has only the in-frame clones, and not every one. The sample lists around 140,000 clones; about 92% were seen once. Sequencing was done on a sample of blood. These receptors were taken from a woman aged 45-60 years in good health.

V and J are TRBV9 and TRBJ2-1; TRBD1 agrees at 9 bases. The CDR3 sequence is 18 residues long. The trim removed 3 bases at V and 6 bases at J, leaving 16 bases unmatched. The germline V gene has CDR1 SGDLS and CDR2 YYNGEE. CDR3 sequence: CASSARSSGTGRANEQFF. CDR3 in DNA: TGTGCCAGCAGCGCAAGAAGCTCCGGGACAGGGAGGGCCAATGAGCAGTTCTTC.

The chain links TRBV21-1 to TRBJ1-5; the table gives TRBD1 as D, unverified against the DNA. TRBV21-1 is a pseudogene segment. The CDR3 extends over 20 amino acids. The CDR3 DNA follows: TGTGCCAGCAGCAACGCCCGTCCGGACAAAAGTGGTGATAGCAATCAGCCCCAGCATTTT. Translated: CASSNARPDKSGDSNQPQHF.

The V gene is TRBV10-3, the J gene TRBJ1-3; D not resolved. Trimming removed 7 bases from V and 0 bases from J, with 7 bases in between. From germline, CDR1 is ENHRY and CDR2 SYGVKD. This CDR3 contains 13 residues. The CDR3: CAITASSGNTIYF. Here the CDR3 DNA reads TGTGCCATCACTGCAAGCTCTGGAAACACCATATATTTT.

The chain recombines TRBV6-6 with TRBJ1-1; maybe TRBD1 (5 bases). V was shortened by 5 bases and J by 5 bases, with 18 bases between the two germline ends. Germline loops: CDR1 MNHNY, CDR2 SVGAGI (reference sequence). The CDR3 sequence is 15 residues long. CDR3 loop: CASSGELGVRTEAFF. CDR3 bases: TGTGCCAGCAGTGGAGAGTTGGGGGTCAGGACTGAAGCTTTCTTT.

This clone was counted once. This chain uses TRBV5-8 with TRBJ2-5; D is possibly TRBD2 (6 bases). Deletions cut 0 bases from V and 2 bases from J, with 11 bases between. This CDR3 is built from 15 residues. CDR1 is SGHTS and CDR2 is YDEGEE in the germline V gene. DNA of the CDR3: TGTGCCAGCAGCTTGGGCGGGGTTAAACAAGAGACCCAGTACTTC. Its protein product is CASSLGGVKQETQYF. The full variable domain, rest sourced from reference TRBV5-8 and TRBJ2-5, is EAGVTQSPTHLIKTRGQQATLRCSPISGHTSVYWYQQALGLGLQFLLWYDEGEERNRGNFPPRFSGRQFPNYSSELNVNALELEDSALYLCASSLGGVKQETQYFGPGTRLLVL.

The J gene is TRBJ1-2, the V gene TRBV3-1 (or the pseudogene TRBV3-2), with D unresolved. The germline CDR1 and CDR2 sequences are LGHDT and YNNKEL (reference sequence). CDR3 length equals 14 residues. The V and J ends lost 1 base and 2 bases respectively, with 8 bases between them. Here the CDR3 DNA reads TGTGCCAGCAGCCAAGTTAGAAGCAACTATGGCTACACCTTC. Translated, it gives CASSQVRSNYGYTF.